The sequence of this T cell receptor beta chain was determined in a study of radiation and T cells in renal cell carcinoma. The study's findings and limits: Compared with controls, irradiated tumors had more, larger dominant CDR3 motifs. Top 100 clonotypes averaged approximately 50% in irradiated versus around 40% in nephrectomy-only tumors.

Some clones are missing from TCRdb's copy, which holds only in-frame ones; the method was immunoSEQ multiplex PCR. The sample contains some 4,000 clones, less than 65% of which appear only once. Stated treatment: 15 Gy SBRT to primary tumor, nephrectomy 4 weeks later. Of note for this clone: The antigen remains undetermined.

The clonotype comes from a woman in her sixties with renal cell carcinoma. The sample here was tumor tissue, taken from a patient whose treatment included radiotherapy and nephrectomy.

CDR3 region: CASSRHLAGGADTQYF. The DNA for the CDR3 is TGTGCCAGCAGCCGGCATCTGGCGGGCGGTGCAGATACGCAGTATTTT. This chain links TRBV14 with TRBJ2-3; D perhaps matches TRBD2 (5 bases). The CDR3 totals 16 residues. Germline CDR1 and CDR2: SGHDN and FVKESK. Trimming removed 4 bases at V and 4 bases at J, with 18 bases between.